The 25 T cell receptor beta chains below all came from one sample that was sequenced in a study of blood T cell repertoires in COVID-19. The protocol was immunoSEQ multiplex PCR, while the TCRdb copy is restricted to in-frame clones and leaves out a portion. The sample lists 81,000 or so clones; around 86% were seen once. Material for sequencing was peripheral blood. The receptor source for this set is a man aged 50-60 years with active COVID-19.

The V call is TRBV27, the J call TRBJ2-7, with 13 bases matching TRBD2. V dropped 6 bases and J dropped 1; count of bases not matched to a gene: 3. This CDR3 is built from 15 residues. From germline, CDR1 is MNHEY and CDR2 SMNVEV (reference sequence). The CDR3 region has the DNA TGTGCCAGCAGACTAGCGGGGGGGCCGTCCTACGAGCAGTACTTC. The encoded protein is CASRLAGGPSYEQYF.

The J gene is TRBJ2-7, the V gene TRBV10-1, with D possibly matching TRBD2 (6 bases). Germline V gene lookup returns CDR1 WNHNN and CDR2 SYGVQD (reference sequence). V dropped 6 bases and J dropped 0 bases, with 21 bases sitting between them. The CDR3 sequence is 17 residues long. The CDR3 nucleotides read TGCGCCAGCAGCCGCGGTTACCGGACTACGCACTCCTACGAGCAGTACTTC. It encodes CASSRGYRTTHSYEQYF.

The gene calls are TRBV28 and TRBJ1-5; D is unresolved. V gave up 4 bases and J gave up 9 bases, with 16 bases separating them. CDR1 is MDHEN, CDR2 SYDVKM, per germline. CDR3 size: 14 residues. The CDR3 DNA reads TGTGCCAGCAGTTCGCCGGGCTCCGCGGGGCCCCAGCATTTT. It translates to CASSSPGSAGPQHF.

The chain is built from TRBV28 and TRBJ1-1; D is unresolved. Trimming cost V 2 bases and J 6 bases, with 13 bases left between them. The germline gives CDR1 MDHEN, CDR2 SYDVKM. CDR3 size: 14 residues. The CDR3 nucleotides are TGTGCCAGCAGTTTAGGCTCTCGCCTGGCTGAAGCTTTCTTT. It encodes CASSLGSRLAEAFF.

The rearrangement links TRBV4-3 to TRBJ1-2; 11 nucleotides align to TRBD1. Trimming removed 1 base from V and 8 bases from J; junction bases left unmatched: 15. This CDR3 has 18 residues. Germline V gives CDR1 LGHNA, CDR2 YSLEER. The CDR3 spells CASSQGGRRTGGAWGYTF. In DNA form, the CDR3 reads TGCGCCAGCAGCCAAGGGGGGAGGCGGACAGGGGGCGCTTGGGGCTACACCTTC.

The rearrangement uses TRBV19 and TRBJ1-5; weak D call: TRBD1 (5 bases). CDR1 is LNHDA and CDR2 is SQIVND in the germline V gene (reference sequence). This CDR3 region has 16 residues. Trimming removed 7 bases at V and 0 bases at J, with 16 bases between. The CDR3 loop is CASTPTDTGSNQPQHF. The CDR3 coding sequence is TGTGCCAGTACCCCTACGGACACTGGTAGCAATCAGCCCCAGCATTTT.

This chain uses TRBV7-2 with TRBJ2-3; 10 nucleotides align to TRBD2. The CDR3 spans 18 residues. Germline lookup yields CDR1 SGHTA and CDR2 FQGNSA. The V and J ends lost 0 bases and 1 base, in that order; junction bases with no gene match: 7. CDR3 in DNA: TGTGCCAGCAGCTTAGCGGCTAGCGGGGGCTCCGGCACAGATACGCAGTATTTT. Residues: CASSLAASGGSGTDTQYF.

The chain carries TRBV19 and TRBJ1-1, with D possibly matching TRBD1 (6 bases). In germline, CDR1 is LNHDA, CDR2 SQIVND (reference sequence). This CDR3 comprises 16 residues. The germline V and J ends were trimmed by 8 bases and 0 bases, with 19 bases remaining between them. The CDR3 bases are TGTGCCAGTCGGGCGCTTGGGACAACAATGAACACTGAAGCTTTCTTT. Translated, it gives CASRALGTTMNTEAFF.

CDR3 DNA sequence: TGTGCCAGCAGATCCGGGACTACCGTAACCTCAACCTACGAGCAGTACTTC. Translating gives CASRSGTTVTSTYEQYF. V is TRBV28 and J is TRBJ2-7, with 7 bases that match TRBD2. With V trimmed by 6 bases and J by 2 bases, 16 bases remained unmatched. Germline V gene data show CDR1 as MDHEN and CDR2 as SYDVKM. The CDR3 contains 17 residues. Based on the CDR3 plus reference TRBV28 and TRBJ2-7, the full variable domain is DVKVTQSSRYLVKRTGEKVFLECVQDMDHENMFWYRQDPGLGLRLIYFSYDVKMKEKGDIPEGYSVSREKKERFSLILESASTNQTSMYLCASRSGTTVTSTYEQYFGPGTRLTVT.

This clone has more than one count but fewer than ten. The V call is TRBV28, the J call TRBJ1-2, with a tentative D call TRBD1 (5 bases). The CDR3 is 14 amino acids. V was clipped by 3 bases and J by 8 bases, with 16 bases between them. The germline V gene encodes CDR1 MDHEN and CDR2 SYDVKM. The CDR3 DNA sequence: TGTGCCAGCAGTTTCACCGGGACTAGGTCGGGCTACACCTTC. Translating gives CASSFTGTRSGYTF.

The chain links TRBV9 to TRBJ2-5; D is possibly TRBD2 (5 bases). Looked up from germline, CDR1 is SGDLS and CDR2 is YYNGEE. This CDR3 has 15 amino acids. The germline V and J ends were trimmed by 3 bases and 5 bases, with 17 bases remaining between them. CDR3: CASSATAGETETQYF. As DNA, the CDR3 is TGTGCCAGCAGCGCTACAGCCGGGGAGACGGAGACCCAGTACTTC.

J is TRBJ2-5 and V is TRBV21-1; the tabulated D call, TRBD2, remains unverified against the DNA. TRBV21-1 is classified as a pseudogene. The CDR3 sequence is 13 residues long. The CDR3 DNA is TGTGCCAGCAGCACCAGGACTAGAGAGACCCAGTACTTC. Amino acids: CASSTRTRETQYF.

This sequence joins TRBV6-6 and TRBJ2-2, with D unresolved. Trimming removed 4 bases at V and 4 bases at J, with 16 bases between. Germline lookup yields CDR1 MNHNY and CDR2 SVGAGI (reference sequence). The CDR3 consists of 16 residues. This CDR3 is CASSSRATSGTGELFF. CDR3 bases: TGTGCCAGCAGTTCTCGAGCGACCTCGGGCACCGGGGAGCTGTTTTTT.

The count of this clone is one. CDR3 bases: TGTGCCAGCAGCTTCCGGGGGGTGACTAACTATGGCTACACCTTC. The encoded protein is CASSFRGVTNYGYTF. J is TRBJ1-2 and V is TRBV7-9; maybe TRBD1 (5 bases). The germline V gene encodes CDR1 SEHNR and CDR2 FQNEAQ (reference sequence). The CDR3 covers 15 residues. Trimming took 3 bases from V and 0 from J, leaving 11 bases between them.

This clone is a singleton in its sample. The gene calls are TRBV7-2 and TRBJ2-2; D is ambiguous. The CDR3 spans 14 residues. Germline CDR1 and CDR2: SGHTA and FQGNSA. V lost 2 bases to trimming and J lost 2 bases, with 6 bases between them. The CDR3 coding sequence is TGTGCCAGCAGCTTAAATCTAAACACCGGGGAGCTGTTTTTT. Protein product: CASSLNLNTGELFF.

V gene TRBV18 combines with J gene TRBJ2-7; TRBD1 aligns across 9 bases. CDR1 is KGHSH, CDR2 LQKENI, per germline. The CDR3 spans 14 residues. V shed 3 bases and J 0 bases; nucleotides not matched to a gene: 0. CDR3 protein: CASSPGQGSYEQYF. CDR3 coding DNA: TGTGCCAGCTCACCGGGACAGGGCTCCTACGAGCAGTACTTC.

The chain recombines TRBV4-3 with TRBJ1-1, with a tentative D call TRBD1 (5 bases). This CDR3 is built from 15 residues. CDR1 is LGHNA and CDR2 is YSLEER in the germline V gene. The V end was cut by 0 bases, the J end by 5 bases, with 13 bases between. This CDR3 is CASSQDNGRGTEAFF. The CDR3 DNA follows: TGCGCCAGCAGCCAAGATAATGGAAGGGGTACTGAAGCTTTCTTT.

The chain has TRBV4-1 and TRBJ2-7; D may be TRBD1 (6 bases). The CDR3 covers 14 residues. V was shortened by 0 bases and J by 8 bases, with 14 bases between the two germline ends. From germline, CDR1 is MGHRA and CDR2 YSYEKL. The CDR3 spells CASSQDATGLKQYF. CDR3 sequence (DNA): TGCGCCAGCAGCCAAGATGCGACAGGATTAAAGCAGTACTTC.

CDR3 loop: CASSFSTGLGYTF. DNA of the CDR3: TGTGCCAGCAGCTTTTCAACGGGTTTAGGCTACACCTTC. The V gene is TRBV11-3, the J gene TRBJ1-2; no definite D call. The ends were cut back, 3 bases at V and 8 bases at J, with 13 bases in the middle. This CDR3 spans 13 amino acids. The V gene's germline CDR1 is SGHNT and CDR2 YENEEA. The full variable domain, its missing parts supplied by reference TRBV11-3 and TRBJ1-2, is EAGVVQSPRYKIIEKKQPVAFWCNPISGHNTLYWYLQNLGQGPELLIRYENEEAVDDSQLPKDRFSAERLKGVDSTLKIQPAELGDSAVYLCASSFSTGLGYTFGSGTRLTVV.

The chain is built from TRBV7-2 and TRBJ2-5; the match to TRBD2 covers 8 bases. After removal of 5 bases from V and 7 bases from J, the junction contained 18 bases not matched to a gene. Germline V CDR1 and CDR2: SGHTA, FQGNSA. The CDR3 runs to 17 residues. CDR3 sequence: CASSTSLLAARGGTQYF. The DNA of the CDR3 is TGTGCCAGCAGCACCTCCCTTCTAGCGGCCCGGGGGGGGACCCAGTACTTC. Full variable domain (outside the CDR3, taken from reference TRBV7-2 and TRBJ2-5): GAGVSQSPSNKVTEKGKDVELRCDPISGHTALYWYRQSLGQGLEFLIYFQGNSAPDKSGLPSDRFSAERTGGSVSTLTIQRTQQEDSAVYLCASSTSLLAARGGTQYFGPGTRLLVL.

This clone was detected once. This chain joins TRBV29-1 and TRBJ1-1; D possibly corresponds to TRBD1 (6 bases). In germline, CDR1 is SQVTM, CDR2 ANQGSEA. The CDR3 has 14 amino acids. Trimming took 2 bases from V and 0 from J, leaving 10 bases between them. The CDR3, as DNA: TGCAGCGTTGAACGGACAGACATGAACACTGAAGCTTTCTTT. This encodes CSVERTDMNTEAFF.

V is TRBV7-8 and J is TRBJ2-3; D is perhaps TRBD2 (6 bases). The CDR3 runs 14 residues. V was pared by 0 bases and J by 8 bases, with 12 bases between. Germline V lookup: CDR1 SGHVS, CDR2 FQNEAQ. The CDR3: CASSLAGSIGTQYF. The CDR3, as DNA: TGTGCCAGCAGCTTAGCCGGGAGTATAGGTACGCAGTATTTT.

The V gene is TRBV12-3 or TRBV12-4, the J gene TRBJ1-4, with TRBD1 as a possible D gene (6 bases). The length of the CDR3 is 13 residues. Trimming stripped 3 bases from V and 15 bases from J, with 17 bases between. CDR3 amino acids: CASSFQGTGGVFF. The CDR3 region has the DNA TGTGCCAGCAGTTTTCAGGGGACGGGAGGGGTGTTTTTT.

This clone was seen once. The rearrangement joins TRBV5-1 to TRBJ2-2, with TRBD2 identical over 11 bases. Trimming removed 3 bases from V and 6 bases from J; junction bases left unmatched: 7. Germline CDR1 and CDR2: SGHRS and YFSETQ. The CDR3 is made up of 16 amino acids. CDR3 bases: TGCGCCAGCAGCTCCCGGATAGCGGGGGGGCCCGGGGAGCTGTTTTTT. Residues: CASSSRIAGGPGELFF.

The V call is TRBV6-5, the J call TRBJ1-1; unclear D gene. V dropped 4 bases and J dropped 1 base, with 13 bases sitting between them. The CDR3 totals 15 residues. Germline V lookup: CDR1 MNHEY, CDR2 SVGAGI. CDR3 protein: CASSSPRNGNTEAFF. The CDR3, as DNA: TGTGCCAGCAGTTCACCTAGGAACGGGAACACTGAAGCTTTCTTT.